This T cell receptor (beta chain) comes out of a study of blood T cell repertoires in COVID-19 (TCRdb year 2020). Study-level background: The collaborator samples originated in the United States, Italy and Spain and spanned the acute and convalescent phases of COVID-19. The prospective study material was composed of cDNA or gDNA derived from T cells, B-cell-depleted T cells, or PBMCs. Subjects who had been exposed to COVID-19, were actively infected with it, or had recovered from it provided the deeply sampled blood TCRbeta repertoires that made up the dataset. A freely available public database, intended as a resource for researchers studying the immune response to SARS-CoV-2, is where the repertoires were released. The samples were drawn from two sources: the first 160 participants of the ongoing ImmuneRACE study, and fewer than 1,500 subjects contributed by 6 global collaborators. Nearly every sample came with metadata listing a de-identified subject ID, COVID-19 status, age in years and sex. Where HLA class I and class II types were available, the types were taken from metadata supplied by the sample provider, not from assay-based typing.

TCRbeta CDR3 regions were amplified from genomic DNA using the immunoSEQ Assay, a bias-controlled multiplex PCR. For the original study's pipeline: Nucleated cell counts per sample were estimated from amplification of reference gene primers within the assay. To quantify the absolute abundance of each unique TCRbeta CDR3 rearrangement, sequence reads were collapsed and filtered. For each sample, productive Simpson clonality was calculated as the square root of Simpson's diversity index across productive rearrangements. TCRdb took over this immuneACCESS table, retaining in-frame rearrangements with V and J assigned. Such tables are incomplete; in checked studies, under half of the missing clones stem from an unresolved V gene, and the remainder is unexplained. That table is the source of V, J and clone size, and D and trimming were worked out from the DNA. This sample gives roughly 100,000 clones in total; roughly 88% of them show up just once. The ten largest clonotypes hold roughly 8.1% of the sample.

The collaborating institutions used their own protocols to collect whole blood in K2EDTA tubes. For TCRbeta analysis, collaborators shipped samples as frozen whole blood, isolated PBMCs, or DNA extracted from either of those sample types. A single count supports this clone. The antigen this receptor binds is unknown. The record has no base qualities; no much larger clone is one base away. Study-level results and caveats: The amount of clinical and demographic metadata varied by source and participant and was provided uncurated.

V and J lose 3 bases and 2 bases, and a span of 7 bases separates them. The CDR3, cysteine through phenylalanine, is 13 amino acids long. Only the CDR3 portion is preserved as DNA: 39 bases, with reading frame beginning at the first base. From a lookup of the germline V gene (reference sequence), CDR1 and CDR2 are DFQATT and SNEGSKA. The clonotype was recovered from a woman aged 65 to 85 with acute or convalescent COVID-19. The specimen sequenced was peripheral blood. The rearrangement joined TRBV20-1 to TRBJ1-4; too little of a D gene remains to name it. The bases are TGCAGTGCTAGTCGCAGGACTAATGAAAAACTGTTTTTT. Its protein is CSASRRTNEKLFF.